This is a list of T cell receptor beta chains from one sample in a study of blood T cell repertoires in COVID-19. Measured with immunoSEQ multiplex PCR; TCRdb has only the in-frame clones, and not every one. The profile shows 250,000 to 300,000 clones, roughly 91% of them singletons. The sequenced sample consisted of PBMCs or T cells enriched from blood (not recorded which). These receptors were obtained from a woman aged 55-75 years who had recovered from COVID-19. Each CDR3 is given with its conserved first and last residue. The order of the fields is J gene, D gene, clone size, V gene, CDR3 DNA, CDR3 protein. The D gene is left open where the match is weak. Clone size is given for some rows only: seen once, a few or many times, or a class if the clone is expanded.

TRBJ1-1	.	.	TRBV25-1	TGTGCCAGCAGTGATATTCTGGGAGAAGCTTTTTTT	CASSDILGEAFF
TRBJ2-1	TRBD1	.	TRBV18	TGTGCCAGCTCACCACGGACAGGGAGTCGGACCGGGAAGGAGCAGTTCTTC	CASSPRTGSRTGKEQFF
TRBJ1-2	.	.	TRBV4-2	TGTGCCAGCAGCCAAGATGGGCTCGGTTTAAACTATGGCTACACCTTC	CASSQDGLGLNYGYTF
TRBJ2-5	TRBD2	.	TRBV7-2	TGTGCCAGCAGGACGGGGGGGGCCTGGGAGACCCAGTACTTC	CASRTGGAWETQYF
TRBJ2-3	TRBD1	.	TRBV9	TGTGCCAGCAGCGTAGCTGACAGGGTAGCGGATACGCAGTATTTT	CASSVADRVADTQYF
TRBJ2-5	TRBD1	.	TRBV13	TGTGCCAGCAGTTCGGGACAGGCGGGGCAAGAGACCCAGTACTTC	CASSSGQAGQETQYF
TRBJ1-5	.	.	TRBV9	TGTGCCAGCAGCGTAGACGGAGGGAATCAGCCCCAGCATTTT	CASSVDGGNQPQHF
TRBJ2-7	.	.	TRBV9	TGTGCCAGCAGCGTACTTCTAGCGCTTGGAGACGAGCAGTACTTC	CASSVLLALGDEQYF
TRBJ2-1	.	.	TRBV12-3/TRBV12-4	TGTGCCAGCAGTTTTGGGGTCGGGACTCACCAGTTCTTC	CASSFGVGTHQFF
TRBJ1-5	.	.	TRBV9	TGTGCCAGCAGCGTAGTAGGGGATCAGCCCCAGCATTTT	CASSVVGDQPQHF
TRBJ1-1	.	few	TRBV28	TGTGCCAGCAGTTCGCAAGACAGGCACCCTGAAGCTTTCTTT	CASSSQDRHPEAFF
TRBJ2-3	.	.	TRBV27	TGTGCCAGCAGTTCCCTAATGATGGATACGCAGTATTTT	CASSSLMMDTQYF
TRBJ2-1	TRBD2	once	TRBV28	TGTGCCAGCAGGGGTAGCGGGAAAGGCTATGAGCAGTTCTTC	CASRGSGKGYEQFF